Shown below are 2 T cell receptor beta chains from a single sample sequenced in a study of T cell changes during pregnancy in multiple sclerosis. Measured with immunoSEQ multiplex PCR; TCRdb has only the in-frame clones, and not every one. The sample holds about 110,000 clones; approximately 90% are singletons and the top ten take 3% to 3.5%. Sequenced material: peripheral blood, taken after pregnancy. These receptors all come from a female donor with multiple sclerosis, enrolled in a pregnancy study.

The chain recombines TRBV9 with TRBJ2-1, with TRBD1 matching 9 bases. The CDR3 has 13 amino acids. Per germline, CDR1 SGDLS and CDR2 YYNGEE. V lost 3 bases, J lost 15 bases, and 10 bases stayed unmatched. The CDR3 spells CASSADPGQGPFF. DNA of the CDR3: TGTGCCAGCAGCGCAGACCCGGGACAGGGCCCGTTCTTC.

The chain is built from TRBV5-4 and TRBJ1-6; 10 bases line up with TRBD1. J lost 9 bases, V lost 3 bases, and 3 bases had no gene match. Germline V gene data show CDR1 as SGHNT and CDR2 as YYREEE (reference sequence). There are 14 residues in the CDR3. CDR3 bases: TGTGCCAGCAGCTCGGACAGGGGGGCTTCACCCCTCCACTTT. It codes for CASSSDRGASPLHF.